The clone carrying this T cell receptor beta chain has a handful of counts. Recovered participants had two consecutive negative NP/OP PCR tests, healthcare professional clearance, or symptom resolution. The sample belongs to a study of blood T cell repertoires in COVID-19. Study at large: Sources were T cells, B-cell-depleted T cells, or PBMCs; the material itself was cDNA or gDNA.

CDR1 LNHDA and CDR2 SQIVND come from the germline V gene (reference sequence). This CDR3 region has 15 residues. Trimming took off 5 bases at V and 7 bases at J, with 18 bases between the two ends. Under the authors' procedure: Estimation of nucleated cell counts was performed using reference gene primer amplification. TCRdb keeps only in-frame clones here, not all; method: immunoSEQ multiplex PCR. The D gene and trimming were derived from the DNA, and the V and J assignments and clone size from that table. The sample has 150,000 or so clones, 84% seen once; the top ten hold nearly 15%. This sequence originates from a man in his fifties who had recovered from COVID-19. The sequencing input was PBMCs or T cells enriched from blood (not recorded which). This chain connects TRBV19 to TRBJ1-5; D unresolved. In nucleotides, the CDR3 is TGTGCCAGTAGTTCTTCCGGCGGGTCTGGGCAGCCCCAGCATTTT. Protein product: CASSSSGGSGQPQHF.